This T cell receptor (beta chain) came from a study of siplizumab effects on memory and regulatory T cells. Overall study results and limits: Apparently more diverse than memory cells, naive T cells also seemed major alloresponse contributors. The alloreactive clones that mapped to unstimulated subsets made up only a minor fraction. Significant reduction of alloreactive sequences traceable to unstimulated CD4+ memory cells was observed with siplizumab. Assignment of a naive or memory phenotype failed for roughly 75-95% of the proliferating CD4+ or CD8+ clones.

V was pared by 0 bases and J by 6 bases, with 5 bases between. This CDR3 has 12 residues. Germline V gene sequence: CDR1 SEHNR, CDR2 FQNEAQ (reference sequence). This clone occurred once. The antigen is not known. Assay used: immunoSEQ multiplex PCR; TCRdb lists only in-frame clones, some missing. The repertoire includes approximately 58,000 clones, 93% of them detected once, and 35% to 45% sits in the top ten. The J gene is TRBJ1-1, the V gene TRBV7-9; D remains ambiguous. The sequence was collected from a human donor in good health. Material: CD8+ T cells sorted from blood. The CDR3 spells CASSLATPEAFF. For the CDR3, the DNA is TGTGCCAGCAGCTTAGCTACACCTGAAGCTTTCTTT.